A selection of T cell receptor beta chains follows, all from one sample in a study of OX40 agonist ivuxolimab in advanced cancers. Profiled with immunoSEQ multiplex PCR; TCRdb holds only in-frame clones, not every one. The data hold around 56,000 clones, with around 81% observed a single time. The sequences come from CD4+ or CD8+ T cells sorted from blood, collected in a trial of the OX40 agonist ivuxolimab. All receptors derive from an adult with an advanced solid tumor such as melanoma, head and neck, liver or kidney cancer. The CDR3 runs from the conserved cysteine through the conserved F or W. The order of the fields is D gene, J gene, V gene, clone size, CDR3 protein, CDR3 DNA. A D gene is named only where the DNA matches it firmly. The listing skips clone size in some rows; elsewhere it reads once, few, many or a size class.

D gene: TRBD1
J gene: TRBJ2-5
V gene: TRBV27
clone size: NA
CDR3 protein: CASSSTGQGAWETQYF
CDR3 DNA: TGTGCCAGCAGTTCCACGGGACAGGGGGCTTGGGAGACCCAGTACTTC

D gene: TRBD2
J gene: TRBJ2-3
V gene: TRBV7-6
clone size: NA
CDR3 protein: CASSLEPGLAGSTDTQYF
CDR3 DNA: TGTGCCAGCAGCTTAGAACCGGGGCTAGCGGGAAGCACAGATACGCAGTATTTT

D gene: TRBD1
J gene: TRBJ2-7
V gene: TRBV7-9
clone size: once
CDR3 protein: CASTRQGAYEQYF
CDR3 DNA: TGTGCCAGCACCCGACAGGGGGCATACGAGCAGTACTTC

D gene: TRBD1
J gene: TRBJ1-2
V gene: TRBV5-6
clone size: NA
CDR3 protein: CASSPWDRGRGYTF
CDR3 DNA: TGTGCCAGCAGCCCCTGGGACAGGGGGCGCGGCTACACCTTC

D gene: NA
J gene: TRBJ2-7
V gene: TRBV27
clone size: once
CDR3 protein: CASTGGRGLTYEQYF
CDR3 DNA: TGTGCCAGCACGGGGGGCAGGGGTCTTACCTACGAGCAGTACTTC

D gene: TRBD2
J gene: TRBJ2-4
V gene: TRBV29-1
clone size: NA
CDR3 protein: CSVGGLAGDIAKNIQYF
CDR3 DNA: TGCAGCGTTGGGGGACTAGCGGGGGATATAGCCAAAAACATTCAGTACTTC

D gene: TRBD1
J gene: TRBJ2-3
V gene: TRBV11-3
clone size: NA
CDR3 protein: CASSLGTGPDTQYF
CDR3 DNA: TGTGCCAGCAGCTTGGGGACAGGACCAGATACGCAGTATTTT

D gene: TRBD1
J gene: TRBJ2-1
V gene: TRBV7-3
clone size: NA
CDR3 protein: CASSLRPGTGRYNEQFF
CDR3 DNA: TGTGCCAGCAGCTTACGCCCCGGGACAGGGCGCTACAATGAGCAGTTCTTC

D gene: NA
J gene: TRBJ2-7
V gene: TRBV23-1
clone size: NA
CDR3 protein: CASSQSINRITYEQYF
CDR3 DNA: TGCGCCAGCAGTCAATCGATCAACAGAATTACCTACGAGCAGTACTTC

D gene: TRBD2
J gene: TRBJ2-2
V gene: TRBV4-2
clone size: once
CDR3 protein: CASSLALGLGGTGELFF
CDR3 DNA: TGTGCCAGCAGCTTGGCCCTAGGACTAGGTGGCACCGGGGAGCTGTTTTTT

D gene: TRBD2
J gene: TRBJ2-1
V gene: TRBV10-2
clone size: NA
CDR3 protein: CASIRTSDSSYNEQFF
CDR3 DNA: TGCGCCAGCATCAGGACTAGCGACAGCTCCTACAATGAGCAGTTCTTC

D gene: NA
J gene: TRBJ2-7
V gene: TRBV7-9
clone size: NA
CDR3 protein: CASSPSGPLYEQYF
CDR3 DNA: TGTGCCAGCAGCCCGTCGGGCCCTTTGTACGAGCAGTACTTC

D gene: TRBD2
J gene: TRBJ2-5
V gene: TRBV28
clone size: NA
CDR3 protein: CASSNERRGQETQYF
CDR3 DNA: TGTGCCAGCAGTAACGAAAGGCGGGGGCAAGAGACCCAGTACTTC

D gene: TRBD2
J gene: TRBJ2-1
V gene: TRBV7-9
clone size: once
CDR3 protein: CASSSLAGVFYEQFF
CDR3 DNA: TGTGCCAGCAGCTCACTAGCGGGAGTCTTCTATGAGCAGTTCTTC

D gene: TRBD1
J gene: TRBJ1-5
V gene: TRBV30
clone size: NA
CDR3 protein: CAWDPGQGNQPQHF
CDR3 DNA: TGTGCCTGGGACCCGGGACAGGGGAATCAGCCCCAGCATTTT

D gene: NA
J gene: TRBJ1-2
V gene: TRBV10-2
clone size: NA
CDR3 protein: CASRQEANYGYTF
CDR3 DNA: TGCGCCAGCAGGCAGGAGGCGAACTATGGCTACACCTTC

D gene: TRBD1
J gene: TRBJ1-2
V gene: TRBV6-5
clone size: NA
CDR3 protein: CASSYGWTGDGYTF
CDR3 DNA: TGTGCCAGCAGTTACGGTTGGACAGGGGATGGCTACACCTTC

D gene: TRBD1
J gene: TRBJ2-1
V gene: TRBV18
clone size: NA
CDR3 protein: CASSQGQANEQFF
CDR3 DNA: TGTGCCAGCTCACAAGGACAGGCCAATGAGCAGTTCTTC

D gene: TRBD1
J gene: TRBJ2-5
V gene: TRBV7-9
clone size: NA
CDR3 protein: CASSFGGQGQETQYF
CDR3 DNA: TGTGCCAGCAGCTTTGGAGGACAGGGACAAGAGACCCAGTACTTC

D gene: NA
J gene: TRBJ1-2
V gene: TRBV7-2
clone size: NA
CDR3 protein: CASSLEVGPGTF
CDR3 DNA: NA